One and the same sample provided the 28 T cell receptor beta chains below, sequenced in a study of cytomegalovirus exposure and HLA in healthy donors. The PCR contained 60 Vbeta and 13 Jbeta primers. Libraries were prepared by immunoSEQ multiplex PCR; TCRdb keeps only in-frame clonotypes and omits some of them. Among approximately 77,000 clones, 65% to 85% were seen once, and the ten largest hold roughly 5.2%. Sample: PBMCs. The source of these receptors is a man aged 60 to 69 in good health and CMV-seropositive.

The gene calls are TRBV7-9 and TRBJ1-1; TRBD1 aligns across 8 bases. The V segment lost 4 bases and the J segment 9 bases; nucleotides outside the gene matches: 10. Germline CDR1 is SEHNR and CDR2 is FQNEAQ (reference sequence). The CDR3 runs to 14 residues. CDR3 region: CASSSQDRERQAFF. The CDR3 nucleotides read TGTGCCAGCAGCTCCCAGGACAGGGAAAGGCAAGCTTTCTTT.

CDR3 DNA sequence: TGTGCCAGCAGTTACTCGGGACTAGCGGGAGAGCAGTTCTTC. This encodes CASSYSGLAGEQFF. This chain joins TRBV6-5 and TRBJ2-1; 13 positions agree with TRBD2. Per germline, CDR1 MNHEY and CDR2 SVGAGI. J gave up 10 bases and V 0 bases, and 0 bases lay outside the gene matches. The CDR3 is 14 residues long.

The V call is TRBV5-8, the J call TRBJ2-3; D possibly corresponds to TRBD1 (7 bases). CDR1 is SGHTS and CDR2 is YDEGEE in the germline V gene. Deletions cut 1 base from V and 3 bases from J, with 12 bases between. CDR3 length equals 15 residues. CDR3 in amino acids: CASSLWAGGTDTQYF. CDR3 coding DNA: TGTGCCAGCAGCTTGTGGGCAGGGGGGACAGATACGCAGTATTTT.

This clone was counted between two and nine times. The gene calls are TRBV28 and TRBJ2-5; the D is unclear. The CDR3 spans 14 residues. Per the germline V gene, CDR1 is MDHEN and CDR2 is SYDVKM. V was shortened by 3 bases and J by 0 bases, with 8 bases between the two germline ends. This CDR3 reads CASSFAEYQETQYF. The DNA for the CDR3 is TGTGCCAGCAGTTTTGCCGAGTACCAAGAGACCCAGTACTTC.

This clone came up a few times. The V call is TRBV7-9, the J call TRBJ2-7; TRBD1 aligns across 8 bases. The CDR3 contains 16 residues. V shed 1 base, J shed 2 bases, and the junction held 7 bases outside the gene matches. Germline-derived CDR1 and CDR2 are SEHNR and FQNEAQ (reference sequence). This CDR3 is CASSLGDGQGTYEQYF. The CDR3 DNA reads TGTGCCAGCAGCTTAGGCGACGGACAGGGCACCTACGAGCAGTACTTC.

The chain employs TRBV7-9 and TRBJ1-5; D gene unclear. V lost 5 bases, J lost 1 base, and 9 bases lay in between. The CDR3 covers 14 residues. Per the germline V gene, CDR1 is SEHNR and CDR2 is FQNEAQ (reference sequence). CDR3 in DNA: TGTGCCAGCAGCCCTATCATGAGCAATCAGCCCCAGCATTTT. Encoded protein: CASSPIMSNQPQHF.

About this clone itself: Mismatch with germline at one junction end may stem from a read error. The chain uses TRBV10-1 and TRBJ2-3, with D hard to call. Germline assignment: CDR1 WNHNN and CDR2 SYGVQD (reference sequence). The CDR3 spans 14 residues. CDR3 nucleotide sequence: TGTGCCAGCAGTGAGTCGAGGCTCACAGATACGCAGTATTTT. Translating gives CASSESRLTDTQYF.

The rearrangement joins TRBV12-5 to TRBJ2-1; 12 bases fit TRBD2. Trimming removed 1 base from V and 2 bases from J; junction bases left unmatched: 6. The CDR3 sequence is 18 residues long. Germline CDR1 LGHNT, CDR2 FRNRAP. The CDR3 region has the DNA TGTGCTAGTGGTTTGGCCCTCGGACTAGCGGGGACCTACAATGAGCAGTTCTTC. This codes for CASGLALGLAGTYNEQFF.

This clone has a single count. DNA for the CDR3: TGTGCCAGCAGCTTTATTAGTGACTATGGCTACACCTTC. Amino acids: CASSFISDYGYTF. The chain carries TRBV5-6 and TRBJ1-2; D is ambiguous. The CDR3 is made up of 13 amino acids. Germline V gene lookup returns CDR1 SGHDT and CDR2 YYEEEE. V dropped 2 bases and J dropped 3 bases, with 8 bases sitting between them.

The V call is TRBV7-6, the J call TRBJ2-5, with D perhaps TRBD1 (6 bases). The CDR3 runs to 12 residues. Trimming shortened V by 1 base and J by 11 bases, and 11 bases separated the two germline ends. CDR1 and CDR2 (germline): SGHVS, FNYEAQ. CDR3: CASSLGTGQQYF. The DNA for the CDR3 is TGTGCCAGCAGCTTAGGAACAGGGCAGCAGTACTTC.

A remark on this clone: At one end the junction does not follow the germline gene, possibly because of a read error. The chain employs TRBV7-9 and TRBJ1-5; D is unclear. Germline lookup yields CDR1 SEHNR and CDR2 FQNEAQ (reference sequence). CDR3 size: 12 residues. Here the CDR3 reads CSSSSEYPPQHF. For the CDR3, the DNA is TGTTCCAGCAGCTCGGAGTACCCGCCCCAGCATTTT. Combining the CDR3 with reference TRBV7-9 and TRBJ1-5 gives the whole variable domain DTGVSQNPRHKITKRGQNVTFRCDPISEHNRLYWYRQTLGQGPEFLTYFQNEAQLEKSRLLSDRFSAERPKGSFSTLEIQRTEQGDSAMYLCSSSSEYPPQHFGDGTRLSIL.

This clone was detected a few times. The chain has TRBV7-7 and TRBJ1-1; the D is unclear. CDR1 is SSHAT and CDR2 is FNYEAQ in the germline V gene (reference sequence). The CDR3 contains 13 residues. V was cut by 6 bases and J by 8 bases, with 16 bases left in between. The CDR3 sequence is CASSRSIGREAFF. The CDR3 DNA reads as TGTGCCAGCAGTCGCTCGATCGGGAGAGAAGCTTTCTTT.

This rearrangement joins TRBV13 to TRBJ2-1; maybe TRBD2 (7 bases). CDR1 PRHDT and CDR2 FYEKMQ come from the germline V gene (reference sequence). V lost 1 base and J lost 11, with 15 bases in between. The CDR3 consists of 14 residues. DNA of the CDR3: TGTGCCAGCAGCTTAGACAGGGAGGGCCATCAGCAGTTCTTC. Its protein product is CASSLDREGHQQFF.

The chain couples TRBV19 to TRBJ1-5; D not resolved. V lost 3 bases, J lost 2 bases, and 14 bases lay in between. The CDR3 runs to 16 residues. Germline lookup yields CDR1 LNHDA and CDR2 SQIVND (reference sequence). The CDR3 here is CASSIPLGGGNQPQHF. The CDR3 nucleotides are TGTGCCAGTAGTATCCCCCTGGGAGGAGGCAATCAGCCCCAGCATTTT.

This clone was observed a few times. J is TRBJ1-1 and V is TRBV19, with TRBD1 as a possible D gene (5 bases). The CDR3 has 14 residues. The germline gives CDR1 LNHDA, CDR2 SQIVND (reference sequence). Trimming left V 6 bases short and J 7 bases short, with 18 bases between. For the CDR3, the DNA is TGTGCCAGTAGCCTATTAGGTACAGGTGGTGAAGCTTTCTTT. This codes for CASSLLGTGGEAFF. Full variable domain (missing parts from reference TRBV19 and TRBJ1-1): DGGITQSPKYLFRKEGQNVTLSCEQNLNHDAMYWYRQDPGQGLRLIYYSQIVNDFQKGDIAEGYSVSREKKESFPLTVTSAQKNPTAFYLCASSLLGTGGEAFFGQGTRLTVV.

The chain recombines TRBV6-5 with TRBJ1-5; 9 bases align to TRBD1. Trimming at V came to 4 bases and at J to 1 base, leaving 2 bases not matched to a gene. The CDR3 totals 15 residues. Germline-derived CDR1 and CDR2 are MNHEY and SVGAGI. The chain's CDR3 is CASSFDRGSNQPQHF. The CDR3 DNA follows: TGTGCCAGCAGTTTTGACAGGGGGAGCAATCAGCCCCAGCATTTT.

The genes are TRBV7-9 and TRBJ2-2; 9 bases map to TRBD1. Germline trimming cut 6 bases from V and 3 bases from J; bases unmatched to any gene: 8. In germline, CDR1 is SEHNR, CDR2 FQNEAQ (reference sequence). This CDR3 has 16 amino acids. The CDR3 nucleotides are TGTGCCAGCAGAGTGGCAGGGACAGGGTACACCGGGGAGCTGTTTTTT. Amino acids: CASRVAGTGYTGELFF. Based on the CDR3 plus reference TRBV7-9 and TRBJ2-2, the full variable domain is DTGVSQNPRHKITKRGQNVTFRCDPISEHNRLYWYRQTLGQGPEFLTYFQNEAQLEKSRLLSDRFSAERPKGSFSTLEIQRTEQGDSAMYLCASRVAGTGYTGELFFGEGSRLTVL.

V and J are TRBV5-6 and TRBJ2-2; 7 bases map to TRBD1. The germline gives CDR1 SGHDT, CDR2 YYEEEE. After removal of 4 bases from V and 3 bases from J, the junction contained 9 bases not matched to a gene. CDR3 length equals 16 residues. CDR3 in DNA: TGTGCCAGCAGCCTTTCGGACAGGTTATACACCGGGGAGCTGTTTTTT. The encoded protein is CASSLSDRLYTGELFF.

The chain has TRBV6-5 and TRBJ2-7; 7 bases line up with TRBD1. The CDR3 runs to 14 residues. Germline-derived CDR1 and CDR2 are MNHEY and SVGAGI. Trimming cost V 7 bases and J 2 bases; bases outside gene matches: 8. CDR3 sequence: CASKGRTGTYEQYF. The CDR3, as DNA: TGTGCCAGCAAGGGAAGGACAGGAACCTACGAGCAGTACTTC.

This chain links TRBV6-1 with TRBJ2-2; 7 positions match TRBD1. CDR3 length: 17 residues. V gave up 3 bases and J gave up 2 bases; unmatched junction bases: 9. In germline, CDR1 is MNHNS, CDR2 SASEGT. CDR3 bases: TGTGCCAGCAGTGACCGAAACGACAGGGCCAACACCGGGGAGCTGTTTTTT. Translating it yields CASSDRNDRANTGELFF.

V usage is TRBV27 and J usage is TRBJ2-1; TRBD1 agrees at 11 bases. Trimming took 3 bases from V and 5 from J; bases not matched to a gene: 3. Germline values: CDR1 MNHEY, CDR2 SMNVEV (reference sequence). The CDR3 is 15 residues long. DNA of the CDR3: TGTGCCAGCAGTTTCGGACAGGGGGCCCACAATGAGCAGTTCTTC. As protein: CASSFGQGAHNEQFF.

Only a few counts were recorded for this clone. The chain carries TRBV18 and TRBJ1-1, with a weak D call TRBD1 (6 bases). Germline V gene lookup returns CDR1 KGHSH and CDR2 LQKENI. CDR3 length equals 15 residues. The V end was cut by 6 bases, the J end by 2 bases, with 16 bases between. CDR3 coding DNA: TGTGCCAGCTCGCCCGACAGGACCTTAAACACTGAAGCTTTCTTT. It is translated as CASSPDRTLNTEAFF.

CDR3 sequence: CASSLEGAPNNEQFF. The DNA of the CDR3 is TGCGCCAGCAGCTTGGAAGGGGCGCCTAACAATGAGCAGTTCTTC. J is TRBJ2-1 and V is TRBV5-1, with a tentative D call TRBD1 (5 bases). V lost 0 bases and J lost 5, with 12 bases in between. Germline assignment: CDR1 SGHRS and CDR2 YFSETQ. This CDR3 has 15 amino acids.

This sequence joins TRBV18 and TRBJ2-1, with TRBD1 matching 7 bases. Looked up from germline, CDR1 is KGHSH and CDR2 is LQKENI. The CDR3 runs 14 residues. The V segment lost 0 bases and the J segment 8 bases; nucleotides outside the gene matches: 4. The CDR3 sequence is CASSPPLRGYEQFF. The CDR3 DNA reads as TGTGCCAGCTCACCACCTCTCAGGGGGTATGAGCAGTTCTTC.

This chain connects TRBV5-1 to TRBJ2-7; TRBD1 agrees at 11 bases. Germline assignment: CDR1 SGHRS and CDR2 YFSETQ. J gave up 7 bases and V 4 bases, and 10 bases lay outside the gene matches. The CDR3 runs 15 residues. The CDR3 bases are TGCGCCAGCAGCCCCCTTGGGACAGGGGGTGGGGAGCAGTACTTC. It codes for CASSPLGTGGGEQYF.

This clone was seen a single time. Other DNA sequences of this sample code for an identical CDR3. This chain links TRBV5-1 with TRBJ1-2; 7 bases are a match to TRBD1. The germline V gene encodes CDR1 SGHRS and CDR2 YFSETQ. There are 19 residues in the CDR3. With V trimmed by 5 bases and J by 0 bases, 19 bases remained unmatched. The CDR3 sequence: CASSVVLAGQTPTNYGYTF. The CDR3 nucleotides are TGCGCCAGCAGTGTGGTTTTAGCGGGACAGACACCCACTAACTATGGCTACACCTTC.

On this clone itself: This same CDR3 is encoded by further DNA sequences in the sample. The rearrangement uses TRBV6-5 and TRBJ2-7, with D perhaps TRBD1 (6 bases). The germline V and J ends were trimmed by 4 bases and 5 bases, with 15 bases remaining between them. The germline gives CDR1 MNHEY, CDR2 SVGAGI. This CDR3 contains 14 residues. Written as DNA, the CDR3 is TGTGCCAGCAGTTGGACAGACAGATCTGACGAGCAGTACTTC. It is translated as CASSWTDRSDEQYF.

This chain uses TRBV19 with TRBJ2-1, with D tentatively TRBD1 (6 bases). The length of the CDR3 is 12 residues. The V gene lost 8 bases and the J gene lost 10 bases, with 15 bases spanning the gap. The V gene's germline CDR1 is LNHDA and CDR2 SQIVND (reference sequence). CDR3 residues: CASRGGPPEQFF. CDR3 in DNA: TGTGCCAGTCGTGGGGGCCCCCCGGAGCAGTTCTTC.